One sample yielded the 2 T cell receptor beta chains listed below, sequenced in a study of T-cell memory formation after mild COVID-19. MiXCR, run by TCRdb on the 5' RACE reads, gives a single entry per CDR3 protein. In the table there are around 340,000 distinct CDR3 sequences, about 15% of which are singletons. The sample was PBMCs or a T cell subset sorted from them (not recorded which). The receptors were sampled from a man younger than 35 who had mild COVID-19 (a few samples of this study predate the infection). Cell type and time point are not known.

The chain carries TRBV2 and TRBJ1-1, with D possibly being TRBD1 (6 bases). Trimming stripped 7 bases from V and 1 base from J, with 16 bases between. From germline, CDR1 is SNHLY and CDR2 FYNNEI. This CDR3 region has 15 residues. CDR3 loop: CASTLLGAGNTEAFF. The DNA for the CDR3 is TGTGCCAGCACTCTCCTGGGGGCAGGGAACACTGAAGCTTTCTTT.

This clonotype was seen a handful of times. This chain links TRBV5-5 with TRBJ1-1; D not resolved. Germline CDR1 SGHKS, CDR2 YYEKEE (reference sequence). The germline V and J ends were trimmed by 4 bases and 6 bases, with 16 bases remaining between them. The CDR3 is made up of 14 amino acids. The DNA for the CDR3 is TGTGCCAGCAGCCCCTTCCTCCGGTTATCTGAAGCTTTCTTT. This sequence encodes CASSPFLRLSEAFF.